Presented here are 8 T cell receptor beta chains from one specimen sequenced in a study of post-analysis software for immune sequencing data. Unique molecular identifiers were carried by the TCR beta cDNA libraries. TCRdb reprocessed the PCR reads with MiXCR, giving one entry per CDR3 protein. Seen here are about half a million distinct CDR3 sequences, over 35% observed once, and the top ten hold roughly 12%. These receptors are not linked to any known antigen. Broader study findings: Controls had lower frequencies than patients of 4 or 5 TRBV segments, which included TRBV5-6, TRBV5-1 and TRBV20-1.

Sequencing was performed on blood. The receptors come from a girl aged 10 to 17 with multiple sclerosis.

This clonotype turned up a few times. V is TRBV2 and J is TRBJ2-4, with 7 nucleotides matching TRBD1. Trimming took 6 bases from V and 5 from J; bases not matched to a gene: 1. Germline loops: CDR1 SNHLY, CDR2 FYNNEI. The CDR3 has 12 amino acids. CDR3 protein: CASRGTENIQYF. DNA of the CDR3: TGTGCCAGCAGAGGGACAGAAAACATTCAGTACTTC.

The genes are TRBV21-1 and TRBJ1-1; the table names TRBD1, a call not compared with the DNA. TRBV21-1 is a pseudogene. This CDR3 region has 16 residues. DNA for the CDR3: TGTGCCAGCAGGACGGTCCGGGGGTTAATGAACACTGAAGCTTTCTTT. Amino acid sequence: CASRTVRGLMNTEAFF.

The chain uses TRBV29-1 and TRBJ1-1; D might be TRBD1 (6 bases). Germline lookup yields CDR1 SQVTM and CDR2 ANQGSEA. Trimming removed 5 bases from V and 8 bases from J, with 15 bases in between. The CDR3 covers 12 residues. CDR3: CSVHPGGGEAFF. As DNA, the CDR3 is TGCAGCGTTCACCCTGGAGGGGGGGAAGCTTTCTTT.

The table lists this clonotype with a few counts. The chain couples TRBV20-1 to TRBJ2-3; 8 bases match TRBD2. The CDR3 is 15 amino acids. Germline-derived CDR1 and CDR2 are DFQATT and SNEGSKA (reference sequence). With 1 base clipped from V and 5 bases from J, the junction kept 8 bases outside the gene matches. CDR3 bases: TGCAGTGCTAGAGTTCCAGCGGGAGACCAAGATACGCAGTATTTT. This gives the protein CSARVPAGDQDTQYF.

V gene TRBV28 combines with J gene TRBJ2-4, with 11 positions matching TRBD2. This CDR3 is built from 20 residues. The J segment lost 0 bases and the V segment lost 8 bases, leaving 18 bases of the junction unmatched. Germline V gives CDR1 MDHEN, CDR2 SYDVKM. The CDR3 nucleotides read TGTGCCAGCTCGTTGTACAGGGTACTAGCGGGAGAGATAGCCAAAAACATTCAGTACTTC. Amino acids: CASSLYRVLAGEIAKNIQYF.

The CDR3 here is CASSLMVGANTDTQYF. The CDR3 DNA follows: TGTGCCAGCAGTTTAATGGTGGGAGCAAACACAGATACGCAGTATTTT. The chain has TRBV27 and TRBJ2-3, with D perhaps TRBD2 (5 bases). The CDR3 extends over 16 amino acids. Germline V CDR1 and CDR2: MNHEY, SMNVEV (reference sequence). Trimming stripped 2 bases from V and 2 bases from J, with 14 bases between.

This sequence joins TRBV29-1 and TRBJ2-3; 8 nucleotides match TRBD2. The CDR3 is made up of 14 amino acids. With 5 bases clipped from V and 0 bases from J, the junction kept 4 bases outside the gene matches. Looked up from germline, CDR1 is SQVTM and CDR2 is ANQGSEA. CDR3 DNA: TGCAGCGTTTCACTAGCGGAGAGCACAGATACGCAGTATTTT. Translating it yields CSVSLAESTDTQYF.

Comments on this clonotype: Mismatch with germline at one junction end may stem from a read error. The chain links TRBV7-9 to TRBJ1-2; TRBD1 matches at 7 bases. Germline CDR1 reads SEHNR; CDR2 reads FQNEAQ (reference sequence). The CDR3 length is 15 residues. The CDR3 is CASSLAGTVIYGYIF. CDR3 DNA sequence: TGTGCCAGCAGCTTAGCCGGGACAGTGATCTATGGCTACATCTTC.